This TCR beta chain was recorded in a study of T cells after posttransplantation cyclophosphamide. Cyclophosphamide on days +3 and +4 followed busulfan-fludarabine conditioning and a marrow graft. Sequenced by immunoSEQ multiplex PCR; TCRdb stores in-frame clones only, minus some. The sample records a few thousand clones, over 55% being singletons. The CDR3 has 15 amino acids. Trimming shortened V by 2 bases and J by 5 bases, and 13 bases separated the two germline ends. Germline CDR1 SGHVS, CDR2 FQNEAQ. Broader study findings: TRB clonality was highly associated with recipient CMV seropositivity and reactivation. Donor-recipient repertoire similarity was low at 1-2 months, rising over year one.

As regards this clone: Its specificity is not known.

This chain uses TRBV7-8 with TRBJ2-1, with a possible D match to TRBD1 (7 bases). The receptor was derived from a male patient in his fifties who received an allogeneic stem cell transplant from a related donor and was CMV-positive. Part of the T cell pool may stem from the graft donor. The sample here was PBMCs, taken 33 to 35 days after a stem cell transplant with posttransplant cyclophosphamide. In DNA form, the CDR3 reads TGTGCCAGCAGCTTACGGAGGGACAGACACAATGAGCAGTTCTTC. Its protein is CASSLRRDRHNEQFF.